The 13 T cell receptor beta chains below all came from one sample that was sequenced in a study of blood T cell repertoires in COVID-19. Sequencing used immunoSEQ multiplex PCR; TCRdb keeps in-frame clones, though not all of them. This table holds 91,000 or so clones, roughly 89% found once. The sequencing input was peripheral blood. The source of these receptors is a human donor in a cohort sampled during active COVID-19.

This chain connects TRBV25-1 to TRBJ2-1, with TRBD2 as a possible D gene (6 bases). Per the germline V gene, CDR1 is MGHDK and CDR2 is SYGVNS. The V gene lost 5 bases and the J gene lost 9 bases, with 20 bases spanning the gap. The CDR3 is 15 amino acids. The DNA for the CDR3 is TGTGCCAGCAGTCAATCGGGACTCGCGTACGGTGAGCAGTTCTTC. The encoded protein is CASSQSGLAYGEQFF.

V usage is TRBV20-1 and J usage is TRBJ2-7; TRBD1 might be the D (5 bases). This CDR3 has 11 residues. The V end was cut by 4 bases, the J end by 3 bases, with 7 bases between. Germline V CDR1 and CDR2: DFQATT, SNEGSKA (reference sequence). The chain's CDR3 is CSAIRGYEQYF. As DNA, the CDR3 is TGCAGTGCTATAAGGGGCTACGAGCAGTACTTC.

V is TRBV25-1 and J is TRBJ1-2; a possible D gene is TRBD1 (6 bases). Trimming took off 3 bases at V and 8 bases at J, with 16 bases between the two ends. Germline values: CDR1 MGHDK, CDR2 SYGVNS. CDR3 length equals 14 residues. CDR3 amino acids: CASSDLIGGHGYTF. CDR3 nucleotide sequence: TGTGCCAGCAGTGACCTAATCGGGGGGCACGGCTACACCTTC.

The chain carries TRBV9 and TRBJ1-5; D is uncertain. The CDR3 is 14 residues long. The V gene lost 2 bases and the J gene lost 9 bases, with 15 bases spanning the gap. CDR1 is SGDLS and CDR2 is YYNGEE in the germline V gene. The CDR3 DNA reads as TGTGCCAGCAGCGTGAGCGGCGGCCAAGGGCCCCAGCATTTT. Translating gives CASSVSGGQGPQHF.

The V gene is TRBV15, the J gene TRBJ1-6; 10 bases are shared with TRBD1. Germline CDR1 reads LNHNV; CDR2 reads YYDKDF (reference sequence). The CDR3 spans 15 residues. The junction had 4 bases not matched to a gene; V was cut back by 4 bases and J by 7 bases. In DNA, the CDR3 is TGTGCCACCAGCAAAGAGGGACAGGGGAATTCACCCCTCCACTTT. Its translation is CATSKEGQGNSPLHF.

The chain uses TRBV7-6 and TRBJ2-2; D unclear. The CDR3 sequence is 15 residues long. V gave up 1 base and J gave up 6 bases, with 12 bases separating them. From germline, CDR1 is SGHVS and CDR2 FNYEAQ. DNA of the CDR3: TGTGCCAGCAGCTTAGATTTTTCGGTCTCCGGGGAGCTGTTTTTT. It translates to CASSLDFSVSGELFF.

This clone was detected a few times. The gene calls are TRBV7-9 and TRBJ1-1; tentatively, D is TRBD1 (6 bases). Trimming stripped 5 bases from V and 1 base from J, with 20 bases between. The CDR3 runs to 17 residues. CDR1 is SEHNR and CDR2 is FQNEAQ in the germline V gene (reference sequence). The CDR3: CASSSGGREIKNTEAFF. CDR3 in DNA: TGTGCCAGCAGCAGTGGGGGCCGAGAAATTAAGAACACTGAAGCTTTCTTT.

J is TRBJ1-5 and V is TRBV5-5; tentatively, D is TRBD1 (6 bases). This CDR3 is 15 amino acids long. Germline V gene sequence: CDR1 SGHKS, CDR2 YYEKEE (reference sequence). V gave up 1 base and J gave up 4 bases, with 12 bases separating them. CDR3 nucleotides: TGTGCCAGCAGCTTGATACAGGGTCAGAATCAGCCCCAGCATTTT. As protein: CASSLIQGQNQPQHF.

The V and J genes are TRBV7-9 and TRBJ2-7; TRBD1 matches 7 bases. Germline assignment: CDR1 SEHNR and CDR2 FQNEAQ (reference sequence). This CDR3 has 13 residues. V was pared by 4 bases and J by 3 bases, with 3 bases of the junction left unmatched. The CDR3 sequence is CASSSGQSYEQYF. Here the CDR3 DNA reads TGTGCCAGCAGCTCGGGACAGAGCTACGAGCAGTACTTC.

This rearrangement joins TRBV6-5 to TRBJ2-1; the match to TRBD2 covers 11 bases. The V segment lost 5 bases and the J segment 6 bases; nucleotides outside the gene matches: 3. Germline V gene data show CDR1 as MNHEY and CDR2 as SVGAGI. The CDR3 is 14 residues long. In DNA form, the CDR3 reads TGTGCCAGCAGTAGACTAGCGGGAACCAATGAGCAGTTCTTC. Encoded protein: CASSRLAGTNEQFF.

This sequence joins TRBV7-2 and TRBJ1-2; D gene unclear. The CDR3 is 13 residues long. V was pared by 1 base and J by 8 bases, with 11 bases between. Germline-derived CDR1 and CDR2 are SGHTA and FQGNSA. This chain's CDR3 is CASSLVGMGGYTF. In DNA form, the CDR3 reads TGTGCCAGCAGCTTAGTGGGTATGGGCGGCTACACCTTC.

The chain recombines TRBV6-2 or TRBV6-3 with TRBJ2-1; TRBD1 aligns across 10 bases. The CDR3 consists of 16 residues. The ends lost 0 bases at V and 5 bases at J; junction bases unmatched: 4. Germline values: CDR1 MNHEY, CDR2 SVGEGT. The CDR3 loop is CASSYSLGTGDNEQFF. As DNA, the CDR3 is TGTGCCAGCAGTTACTCATTAGGGACAGGGGACAATGAGCAGTTCTTC.

The chain joins TRBV15 to TRBJ1-4; D might be TRBD1 (5 bases). This CDR3 is 15 amino acids long. The germline V and J ends were trimmed by 0 bases and 5 bases, with 10 bases remaining between them. The germline gives CDR1 LNHNV, CDR2 YYDKDF (reference sequence). The DNA of the CDR3 is TGTGCCACCAGCAGAGATGGCCAGGGCAATGAAAAACTGTTTTTT. It yields the protein CATSRDGQGNEKLFF.